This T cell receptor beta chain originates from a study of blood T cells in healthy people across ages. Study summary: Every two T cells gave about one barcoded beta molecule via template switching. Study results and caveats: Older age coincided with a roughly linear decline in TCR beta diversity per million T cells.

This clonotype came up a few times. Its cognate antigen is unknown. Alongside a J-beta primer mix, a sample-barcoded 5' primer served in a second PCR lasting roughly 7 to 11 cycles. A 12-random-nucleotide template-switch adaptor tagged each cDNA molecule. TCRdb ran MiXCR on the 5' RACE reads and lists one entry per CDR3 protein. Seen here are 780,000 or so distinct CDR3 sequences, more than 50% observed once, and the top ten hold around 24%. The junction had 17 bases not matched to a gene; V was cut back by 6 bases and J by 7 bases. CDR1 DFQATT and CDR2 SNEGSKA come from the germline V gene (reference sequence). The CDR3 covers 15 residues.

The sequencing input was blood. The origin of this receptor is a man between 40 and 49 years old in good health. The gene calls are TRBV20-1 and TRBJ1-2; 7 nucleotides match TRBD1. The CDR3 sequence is CSATSETGKSGGYTF. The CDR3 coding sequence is TGCAGTGCCACCTCAGAGACAGGGAAGTCGGGTGGCTACACCTTC.